The TCR beta chain under discussion was sequenced for a study of cytomegalovirus exposure and HLA in healthy donors. CDR1 is SGHNT, CDR2 YYREEE, per germline (reference sequence). This CDR3 has 13 residues. Unmatched junction bases numbered 1, after V lost 1 base and J lost 3 bases. Amplification used 60 Vbeta primers and 13 Jbeta primers. Libraries were prepared by immunoSEQ multiplex PCR; TCRdb keeps only in-frame clonotypes and omits some of them. The table shows about 120,000 clones, with 60% to 80% occurring only once. The V call is TRBV5-4, the J call TRBJ2-7; 7 bases match TRBD1. What was sequenced was PBMCs. This TCR was sampled from a human donor in good health. The CDR3 DNA reads TGTGCCAGCAGCTTGCGACAGGGCTACGAGCAGTACTTC. It encodes CASSLRQGYEQYF. The variable domain in full, completed from reference TRBV5-4 and TRBJ2-7, reads ETGVTQSPTHLIKTRGQQVTLRCSSQSGHNTVSWYQQALGQGPQFIFQYYREEENGRGNFPPRFSGLQFPNYSSELNVNALELDDSALYLCASSLRQGYEQYFGPGTRLTVT.